This is a list of T cell receptor beta chains from one sample in a study of metastatic and nonmetastatic thyroid tumors. TCRdb re-called clones via MiXCR from the PCR reads. Of around 42,000 clones listed, around an eighth were seen once; the top ten hold around 9%. The sample consisted of blood. Source of these receptors: a male donor with papillary thyroid cancer or a benign thyroid nodule (not recorded which). Some clones in this sample may be carry-over from other donors' samples. The CDR3 runs from the conserved cysteine through the conserved F or W. Each record gives: V gene, clone size, D gene, J gene, CDR3 protein, CDR3 DNA. D genes are given only for firm matches. Only part of the rows carry a size: once, few, many, or a class if the clone is expanded.

>TRBV20-1|many|NA|TRBJ2-1
CSARLTRTGEQFF
TGCAGTGCTAGACTTACCCGAACGGGTGAGCAGTTCTTC
>TRBV3-1|many|TRBD1|TRBJ2-7
CASSQYRDRVVREQYF
TGTGCCAGCAGCCAATACCGGGACAGGGTAGTGCGAGAGCAGTACTTC
>TRBV18|NA|TRBD2|TRBJ2-1
CASSPPPGTSAYNEQFF
TGTGCCAGCTCACCCCCACCCGGGACTAGTGCCTACAATGAGCAGTTCTTC
>TRBV2|few|TRBD1|TRBJ2-7
CASSGQGGRYEQYF
TGTGCCAGCAGTGGACAGGGGGGAAGGTACGAGCAGTACTTC
>TRBV19|many|NA|TRBJ2-4
CASSILGGGRAKNIQYF
TGTGCCAGTAGTATTTTGGGAGGGGGTCGAGCCAAAAACATTCAGTACTTC
>TRBV5-1|many|NA|TRBJ2-3
CASSSSGGGPTDTQYF
TGCGCCAGCAGCTCCTCAGGGGGAGGGCCCACAGATACGCAGTATTTT
>TRBV2|NA|NA|TRBJ2-3
CASKGNFTDTQYF
TGTGCCAGCAAAGGGAATTTCACAGATACGCAGTATTTT
>TRBV5-4|many|TRBD1|TRBJ1-5
CASSFRDRDYSNQPQHF
TGTGCCAGCAGCTTCAGGGACAGGGACTATAGCAATCAGCCCCAGCATTTT
>TRBV20-1|many|TRBD1|TRBJ2-7
CSASKDRKIYEQYF
TGCAGTGCTAGTAAGGACAGGAAAATCTACGAGCAGTACTTC
>TRBV11-2|NA|TRBD2|TRBJ2-1
CASSLRLAQGNEQFF
TGTGCCAGCAGCCTTCGACTAGCGCAGGGGAATGAGCAGTTCTTC
>TRBV30|many|NA|TRBJ1-2
CAWSVMGRNYGYTF
TGTGCCTGGAGTGTAATGGGCAGGAACTATGGCTACACCTTC
>TRBV4-3|many|TRBD1|TRBJ1-3
CASSQDRQGASGNTIYF
TGCGCCAGCAGCCAGGATCGACAGGGGGCGAGCGGAAACACCATATATTTT
>TRBV27|many|NA|TRBJ2-6
CASTQAVSSGANVLTF
TGTGCCAGCACTCAGGCTGTTTCTTCTGGGGCCAACGTCCTGACTTTC
>TRBV4-3|many|TRBD1|TRBJ2-7
CASSRTGVDYEQYF
TGCGCCAGCAGCCGGACAGGGGTCGACTACGAGCAGTACTTC
>TRBV6-1|NA|NA|TRBJ1-5
CASSASPGGNNQPQHF
TGTGCCAGCAGTGCGTCCCCCGGGGGTAACAATCAGCCCCAGCATTTT
>TRBV24-1|many|TRBD1|TRBJ1-2
CATSEAGQGSYGYTF
TGTGCCACCAGTGAGGCCGGACAGGGTAGCTATGGCTACACCTTC
>TRBV20-1|NA|TRBD2|TRBJ2-2
CSARTVTSGRGSLSGELFF
TGCAGTGCTCGCACCGTGACTAGCGGGAGGGGGTCTCTTTCCGGGGAGCTGTTTTTT
>TRBV18|NA|NA|TRBJ2-4
CASSVSSTGGGAKNIQYF
TGTGCCAGCTCAGTGAGCTCCACGGGGGGCGGTGCCAAAAACATTCAGTACTTC
>TRBV11-3|many|TRBD2|TRBJ2-1
CASSLVSGLGYEQFF
TGTGCCAGCAGCTTAGTTTCCGGACTAGGGTACGAGCAGTTCTTC
>TRBV7-9|many|NA|TRBJ2-2
CASSQKGGKVTGELFF
TGTGCCAGCAGCCAGAAGGGGGGGAAGGTCACCGGGGAGCTGTTTTTT
>TRBV20-1|many|NA|TRBJ1-5
CSALGHHSNQPQHF
TGCAGTGCGTTGGGACATCATAGCAATCAGCCCCAGCATTTT
>TRBV6-1|many|NA|TRBJ2-5
CASSRAGRLQETQYF
TGTGCCAGCAGTCGCGCCGGGCGGCTCCAAGAGACCCAGTACTTC